The 21 T cell receptor beta chains in this list originate from one sample, sequenced in a study of early T cells in non-severe SARS-CoV-2 infection. TCRdb analysed the 5' RACE reads with MiXCR anew, one entry per CDR3 protein. The table has tens of thousands of distinct CDR3 sequences, approximately 5.3% seen once. The sequenced sample consisted of whole blood. The receptors here all came from an adult who was a healthcare worker with PCR-confirmed SARS-CoV-2 infection or an uninfected control (not recorded which).

The sample holds a few counts of this clonotype. The rearrangement joins TRBV30 to TRBJ2-5; 8 bases agree with TRBD1. Germline loops: CDR1 GTSNPN, CDR2 SVGIG (reference sequence). This CDR3 spans 13 amino acids. With V trimmed by 1 base and J by 6 bases, 4 bases remained unmatched. Here the CDR3 DNA reads TGTGCCTGGAGTGGACAGGGGCGGCAGACCCAGTACTTC. It encodes CAWSGQGRQTQYF.

The table lists this clonotype with many counts. The chain recombines TRBV7-6 with TRBJ2-1; 9 bases fit TRBD1. CDR1 and CDR2 from the germline V gene are SGHVS and FNYEAQ. The CDR3 sequence is 16 residues long. V trimming: 5 bases; J trimming: 2 bases; junction bases outside the gene matches: 7. The CDR3 here is CASSPGQGSPYNEQFF. CDR3 coding DNA: TGTGCCAGCAGCCCGGGACAGGGAAGCCCCTACAATGAGCAGTTCTTC.

The genes are TRBV18 and TRBJ1-1; no firm D call. V lost 3 bases to trimming and J lost 1 base, with 6 bases between them. This CDR3 spans 13 amino acids. In germline, CDR1 is KGHSH, CDR2 LQKENI. The CDR3 loop reads CASSPTGNTEAFF. The CDR3 DNA reads TGTGCCAGCTCACCTACGGGGAACACTGAAGCTTTCTTT.

At least ten counts were recorded for this clonotype. V and J are TRBV7-9 and TRBJ2-7, with 10 nucleotides matching TRBD2. Germline V CDR1 and CDR2: SEHNR, FQNEAQ (reference sequence). V shed 5 bases, J shed 5 bases, and the junction held 9 bases outside the gene matches. The CDR3 covers 15 residues. This CDR3 is CASSPPGLAGDEQYF. Here the CDR3 DNA reads TGTGCCAGCAGCCCCCCAGGGCTAGCGGGAGACGAGCAGTACTTC.

V gene TRBV28 combines with J gene TRBJ1-1; 8 nucleotides match TRBD1. Per the germline V gene, CDR1 is MDHEN and CDR2 is SYDVKM. The V gene end was trimmed by 5 bases and the J gene end by 3 bases; junction bases not matched to a gene: 14. The CDR3 consists of 17 residues. CDR3: CASSPPQGARVYTEAFF. CDR3 DNA sequence: TGTGCCAGCAGTCCCCCCCAGGGGGCAAGGGTTTACACTGAAGCTTTCTTT.

This clonotype was detected many times. The rearrangement joins TRBV28 to TRBJ1-5; TRBD1 agrees at 7 bases. This CDR3 contains 15 residues. Unmatched junction bases numbered 9, after V lost 6 bases and J lost 4 bases. Germline V CDR1 and CDR2: MDHEN, SYDVKM. This CDR3 is CASRDPGTANQPQHF. In DNA form, the CDR3 reads TGTGCCAGCAGGGACCCCGGGACAGCTAATCAGCCCCAGCATTTT.

This clonotype was recorded at least ten times. This chain uses TRBV20-1 with TRBJ2-1, with 11 bases fitting TRBD2. The CDR3 runs to 16 residues. After removal of 4 bases from V and 4 bases from J, the junction contained 9 bases not matched to a gene. In germline, CDR1 is DFQATT, CDR2 SNEGSKA (reference sequence). CDR3 sequence: CSANPPGLAVYNEQFF. CDR3 nucleotides: TGCAGTGCTAACCCGCCGGGACTAGCGGTATACAATGAGCAGTTCTTC.

The chain links TRBV4-1 to TRBJ1-1, with 7 bases aligning to TRBD1. CDR1 MGHRA and CDR2 YSYEKL come from the germline V gene. Trimming took 3 bases from V and 1 from J; bases not matched to a gene: 8. The CDR3 spans 16 residues. The CDR3 protein is CASSQNPGQTNTEAFF. CDR3 in DNA: TGCGCCAGCAGCCAGAATCCGGGACAGACGAACACTGAAGCTTTCTTT.

This clonotype was observed at least ten times. CDR3 amino acids: CAARDRSYNEQFF. CDR3 nucleotide sequence: TGTGCCGCCCGGGACCGCTCCTACAATGAGCAGTTCTTC. This chain links TRBV21-1 with TRBJ2-1; the table calls TRBD1, which could not be checked here. TRBV21-1 is listed as a pseudogene. This CDR3 has 13 amino acids.

The chain employs TRBV5-4 and TRBJ1-2, with D possibly matching TRBD1 (5 bases). The germline gives CDR1 SGHNT, CDR2 YYREEE (reference sequence). With 0 bases removed from V and 3 bases from J, the gap between germline ends came to 15 bases. This CDR3 has 16 amino acids. Here the CDR3 DNA reads TGTGCCAGCAGCTTGGGGGGAAGGCAGGGAGACTATGGCTACACCTTC. It codes for CASSLGGRQGDYGYTF.

This clonotype was seen many times. The rearrangement joins TRBV7-8 to TRBJ2-2; the match to TRBD1 covers 7 bases. The V segment lost 6 bases and the J segment 4 bases; nucleotides outside the gene matches: 5. Germline V gene data show CDR1 as SGHVS and CDR2 as FQNEAQ. The CDR3 totals 14 residues. The CDR3 DNA reads TGTGCCAGCAGGACAGGGTGGTCCACCGGGGAGCTGTTTTTT. Translation: CASRTGWSTGELFF. Complete variable domain (other parts from reference TRBV7-8 and TRBJ2-2): GAGVSQSPRYKVAKRGQDVALRCDPISGHVSLFWYQQALGQGPEFLTYFQNEAQLDKSGLPSDRFFAERPEGSVSTLKIQRTQQEDSAVYLCASRTGWSTGELFFGEGSRLTVL.

As regards this clonotype: A much larger clone differs from this one at a single base, so this may be a read error. V is TRBV7-9 and J is TRBJ2-4; D possibly corresponds to TRBD2 (5 bases). In germline, CDR1 is SEHNR, CDR2 FQNEAQ (reference sequence). The CDR3 runs to 15 residues. In DNA form, the CDR3 reads TGTGCCAGCAGCACAGACATCCTAGCCAAAACCATTCAGTACTTC. This gives the protein CASSTDILAKTIQYF.

This clonotype was observed a handful of times. The V gene is TRBV27, the J gene TRBJ1-6, with D uncertain. This CDR3 has 13 amino acids. From germline, CDR1 is MNHEY and CDR2 SMNVEV (reference sequence). V was pared by 7 bases and J by 6 bases, with 10 bases between. The CDR3 loop reads CASTPGINSPLHF. The CDR3 nucleotides read TGTGCCAGCACCCCGGGGATTAATTCACCCCTCCACTTT.

This clonotype was seen repeatedly, ten times or more. V and J are TRBV9 and TRBJ2-3, with D hard to call. Germline V lookup: CDR1 SGDLS, CDR2 YYNGEE. The CDR3 covers 13 residues. V lost 3 bases and J 5 bases, leaving 10 bases between the germline ends. The DNA for the CDR3 is TGTGCCAGCAGCGCAGCAGCGCAAGATACGCAGTATTTT. The encoded protein is CASSAAAQDTQYF.

V usage is TRBV6-5 and J usage is TRBJ2-7; D is possibly TRBD2 (5 bases). The CDR3 contains 11 residues. The germline gives CDR1 MNHEY, CDR2 SVGAGI. Trimming took 8 bases from V and 3 from J, leaving 8 bases between them. CDR3 sequence: CASGRDYEQYF. The CDR3 DNA sequence: TGTGCCAGCGGTCGGGACTACGAGCAGTACTTC.

This clonotype has a count of ten or more. This chain uses TRBV7-2 with TRBJ2-1; tentatively, D is TRBD2 (5 bases). Germline assignment: CDR1 SGHTA and CDR2 FQGNSA. V was pared by 5 bases and J by 7 bases, with 21 bases between. This CDR3 is 16 amino acids long. The CDR3 sequence: CASSTLDFPERNEQFF. As DNA, the CDR3 is TGTGCCAGCAGCACCCTGGACTTTCCAGAGCGAAATGAGCAGTTCTTC.

The rearrangement joins TRBV2 to TRBJ2-7, with a tentative D call TRBD2 (5 bases). Germline V gene lookup returns CDR1 SNHLY and CDR2 FYNNEI. The V end lost 6 bases, the J end lost 2 bases, and 14 bases lay between the germline ends. This CDR3 has 14 residues. The CDR3 DNA is TGTGCCAGCAGGGAATCACTAGGCCCCTACGAGCAGTACTTC. Translating gives CASRESLGPYEQYF.

This clonotype was observed a few times. The final CDR3 position lacks the conserved phenylalanine or tryptophan, pointing to a likely read error. This chain uses TRBV5-4 with TRBJ2-5; no definite D call. The V gene lost 4 bases and the J gene lost 2 bases, with 12 bases spanning the gap. The CDR3 runs 14 residues. Germline CDR1 is SGHNT and CDR2 is YYREEE (reference sequence). The CDR3 protein is CASSPLASQETQYS. Written as DNA, the CDR3 is TGTGCCAGCAGCCCACTGGCCAGTCAAGAGACCCAGTACTCC.

This clonotype showed up many times. This chain joins TRBV5-6 and TRBJ2-5; D is undetermined. The CDR3 has 13 amino acids. The V gene's germline CDR1 is SGHDT and CDR2 YYEEEE. V was clipped by 0 bases and J by 4 bases, with 7 bases between them. In nucleotides, the CDR3 is TGTGCCAGCAGCTTGGGGGATCGAGAGACCCAGTACTTC. Protein: CASSLGDRETQYF.

The chain carries TRBV24-1 and TRBJ2-7, with D tentatively TRBD1 (6 bases). V lost 7 bases and J 1 base, leaving 10 bases between the germline ends. The CDR3 covers 13 residues. The germline CDR1 and CDR2 sequences are KGHDR and SFDVKD. The CDR3 spells CATSPTGSYEQYF. CDR3 nucleotide sequence: TGTGCCACCAGCCCGACAGGATCCTACGAGCAGTACTTC.

The rearrangement joins TRBV20-1 to TRBJ2-5; TRBD2 agrees at 8 bases. The CDR3 runs to 14 residues. The germline CDR1 and CDR2 sequences are DFQATT and SNEGSKA (reference sequence). Trimming took 2 bases from V and 5 from J; bases not matched to a gene: 7. CDR3 bases: TGCAGTGCTAGAAGAATAGCGGGATTGGAGACCCAGTACTTC. This codes for CSARRIAGLETQYF.